What follows describes a single T cell receptor beta chain. The data were produced by immunoSEQ multiplex PCR, yet TCRdb's version contains in-frame clones alone and is incomplete. The sample lists under 400,000 clones, 88% occurring once. The data belong to a study of blood T cell repertoires in COVID-19. Study in general: In each case, the material was cDNA or gDNA derived from T cells, B-cell-depleted T cells, or PBMCs.

Ages ranged from about 18 to 100 years, with residence in around 24 US areas. No more than 2 weeks before study entry, exposed participants had met a case of COVID-19. The source material was PBMCs or T cells enriched from blood (not recorded which). This TCR was recovered from a woman between 25 and 40 years old who had been exposed to COVID-19.

As DNA, the CDR3 is TGTGCCAGCAGCTTATTTGGGGCAGTTGGTCAGCCCCAGCATTTT. It encodes CASSLFGAVGQPQHF. This chain links TRBV7-8 with TRBJ1-5; D perhaps matches TRBD1 (5 bases). The V gene lost 2 bases and the J gene lost 6 bases, with 14 bases spanning the gap. CDR3 length equals 15 residues. Germline V gives CDR1 SGHVS, CDR2 FQNEAQ.